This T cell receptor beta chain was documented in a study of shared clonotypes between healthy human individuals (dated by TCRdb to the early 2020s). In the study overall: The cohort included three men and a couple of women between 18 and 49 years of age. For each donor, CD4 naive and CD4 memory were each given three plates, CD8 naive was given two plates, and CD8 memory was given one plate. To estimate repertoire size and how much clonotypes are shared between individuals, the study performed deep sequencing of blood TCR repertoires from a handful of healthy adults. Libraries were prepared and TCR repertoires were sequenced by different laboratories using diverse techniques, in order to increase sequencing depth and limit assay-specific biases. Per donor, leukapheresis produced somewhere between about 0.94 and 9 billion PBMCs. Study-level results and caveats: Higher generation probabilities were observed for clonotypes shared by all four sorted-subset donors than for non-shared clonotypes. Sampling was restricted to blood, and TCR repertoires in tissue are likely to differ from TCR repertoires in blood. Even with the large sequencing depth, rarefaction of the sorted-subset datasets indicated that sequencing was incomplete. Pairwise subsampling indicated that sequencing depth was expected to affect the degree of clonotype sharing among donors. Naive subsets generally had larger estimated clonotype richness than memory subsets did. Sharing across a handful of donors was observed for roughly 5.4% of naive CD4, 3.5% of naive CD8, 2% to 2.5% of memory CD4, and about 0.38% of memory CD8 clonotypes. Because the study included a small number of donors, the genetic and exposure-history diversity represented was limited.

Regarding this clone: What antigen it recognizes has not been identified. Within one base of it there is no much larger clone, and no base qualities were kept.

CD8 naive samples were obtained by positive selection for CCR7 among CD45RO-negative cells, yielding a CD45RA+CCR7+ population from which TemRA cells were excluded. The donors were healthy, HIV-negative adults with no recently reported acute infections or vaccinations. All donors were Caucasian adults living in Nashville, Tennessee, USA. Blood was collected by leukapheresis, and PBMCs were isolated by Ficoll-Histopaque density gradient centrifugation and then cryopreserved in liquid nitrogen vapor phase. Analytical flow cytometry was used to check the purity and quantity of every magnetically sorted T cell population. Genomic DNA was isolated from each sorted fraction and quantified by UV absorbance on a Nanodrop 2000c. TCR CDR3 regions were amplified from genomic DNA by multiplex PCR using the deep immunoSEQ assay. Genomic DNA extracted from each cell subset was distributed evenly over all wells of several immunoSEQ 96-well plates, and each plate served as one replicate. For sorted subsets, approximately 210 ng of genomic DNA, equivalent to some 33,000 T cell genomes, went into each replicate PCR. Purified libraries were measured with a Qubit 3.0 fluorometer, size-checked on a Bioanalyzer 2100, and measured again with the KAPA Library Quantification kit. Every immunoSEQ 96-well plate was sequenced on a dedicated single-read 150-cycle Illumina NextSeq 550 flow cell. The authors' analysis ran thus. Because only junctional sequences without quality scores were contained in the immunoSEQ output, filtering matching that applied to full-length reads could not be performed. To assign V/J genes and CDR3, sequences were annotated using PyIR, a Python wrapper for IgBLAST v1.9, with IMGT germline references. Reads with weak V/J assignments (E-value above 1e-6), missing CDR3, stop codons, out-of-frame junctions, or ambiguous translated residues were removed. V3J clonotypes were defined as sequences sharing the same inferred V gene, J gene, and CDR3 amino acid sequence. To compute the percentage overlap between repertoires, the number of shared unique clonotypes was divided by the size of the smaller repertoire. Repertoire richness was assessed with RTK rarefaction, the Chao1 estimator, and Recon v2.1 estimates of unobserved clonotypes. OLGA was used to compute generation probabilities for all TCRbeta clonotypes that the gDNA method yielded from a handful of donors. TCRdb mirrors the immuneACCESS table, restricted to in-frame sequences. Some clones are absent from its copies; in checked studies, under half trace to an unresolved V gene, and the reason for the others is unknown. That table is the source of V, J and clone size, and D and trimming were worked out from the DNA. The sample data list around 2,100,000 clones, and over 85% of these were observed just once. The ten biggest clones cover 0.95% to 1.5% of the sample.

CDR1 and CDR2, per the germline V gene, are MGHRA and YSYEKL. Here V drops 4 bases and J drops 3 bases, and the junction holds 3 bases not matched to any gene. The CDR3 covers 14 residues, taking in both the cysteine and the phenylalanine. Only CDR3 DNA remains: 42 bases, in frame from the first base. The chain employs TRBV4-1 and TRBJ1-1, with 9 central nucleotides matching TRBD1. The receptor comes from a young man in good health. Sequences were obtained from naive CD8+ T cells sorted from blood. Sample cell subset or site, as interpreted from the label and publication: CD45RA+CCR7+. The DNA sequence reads TGCGCCAGCAGCCGGGGACAGGGCCACACTGAAGCTTTCTTT. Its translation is CASSRGQGHTEAFF.